What follows is one TCR beta chain and its context. The CDR3 runs 15 residues. With 2 bases removed from V and 6 bases from J, the gap between germline ends came to 17 bases. The germline V gene has CDR1 MNHNS and CDR2 SASEGT. The Seattle patients joined while their infection was active and were tracked longitudinally afterward. These data originate in a study of blood T cell repertoires in COVID-19. Study background: Acute and convalescent COVID-19 specimens originated in the United States, Italy and Spain. T cells, B-cell-depleted T cells, or PBMCs provided the cDNA or gDNA that served as material.

Original data processing: By means of reference gene primer amplification, nucleated cell counts were estimated. Profiled with immunoSEQ multiplex PCR; TCRdb holds only in-frame clones, not every one. D and trimming were read from the DNA, whereas the V and J calls and clone size are those reported in that table. The sample has fewer than 350,000 clones; approximately 87% are singletons. This TCR was sampled from a woman in her 30s with COVID-19, enrolled during active disease. This chain connects TRBV6-1 to TRBJ2-7; D unclear. The specimen sequenced was peripheral blood. CDR3 sequence reads: CASSERGRLSGEQYF. CDR3 coding DNA: TGTGCCAGCAGTGAAAGAGGTAGGCTTTCGGGCGAGCAGTACTTC.